Listed below are T cell receptor beta chains from one sample, sequenced in a study of cytomegalovirus exposure and HLA in healthy donors. Libraries were prepared by immunoSEQ multiplex PCR; TCRdb keeps only in-frame clonotypes and omits some of them. The table lists about 260,000 clones, less than 95% of them singletons. The sample comprised PBMCs. The source of these receptors is a woman in her 30s in good health and CMV-seronegative. CDR3s include the opening cysteine and the closing phenylalanine or tryptophan. Each record gives: clone size, D gene, CDR3 length, V gene, J gene, CDR3 protein, CDR3 DNA. A D gene is named only where the DNA matches it firmly. Size tells how often a clone was seen (once, few, many) or the class of an expanded clone, and some rows leave it out.

abundance: NA; d_gene: TRBD1; len: 12; v_gene: TRBV29-1; j_gene: TRBJ2-7; CDR3aa: CSVGDSSYEQYF; CDR3nt: TGCAGCGTTGGGGACAGCTCCTACGAGCAGTACTTC
abundance: NA; d_gene: TRBD1; len: 13; v_gene: TRBV14; j_gene: TRBJ1-2; CDR3aa: CASSQTDRGGYTF; CDR3nt: TGTGCCAGCAGCCAAACGGACAGGGGTGGCTACACCTTC
abundance: NA; d_gene: NA; len: 15; v_gene: TRBV23-1; j_gene: TRBJ1-5; CDR3aa: CASSHRQGGNQPQHF; CDR3nt: TGCGCCAGCAGTCATCGTCAGGGTGGCAATCAGCCCCAGCATTTT
abundance: NA; d_gene: NA; len: 11; v_gene: TRBV28; j_gene: TRBJ1-5; CDR3aa: CASSPGRPQHF; CDR3nt: TGTGCCAGCAGTCCCGGCAGGCCCCAGCATTTT
abundance: NA; d_gene: TRBD2; len: 15; v_gene: TRBV2; j_gene: TRBJ2-3; CDR3aa: CASSWTSGRPDTQYF; CDR3nt: TGTGCCAGCAGCTGGACTAGCGGGAGACCGGATACGCAGTATTTT
abundance: once; d_gene: TRBD1; len: 15; v_gene: TRBV28; j_gene: TRBJ1-3; CDR3aa: CASSTGGAGGNTIYF; CDR3nt: TGTGCCAGCAGTACAGGGGGCGCAGGTGGAAACACCATATATTTT
abundance: NA; d_gene: NA; len: 14; v_gene: TRBV30; j_gene: TRBJ1-2; CDR3aa: CAWSKEAAPIGYTF; CDR3nt: TGTGCCTGGAGCAAAGAGGCAGCCCCCATTGGCTACACCTTC
abundance: NA; d_gene: TRBD1; len: 14; v_gene: TRBV2; j_gene: TRBJ2-3; CDR3aa: CAITGATSTDTQYF; CDR3nt: TGTGCCATCACAGGGGCAACTAGCACAGATACGCAGTATTTT
abundance: once; d_gene: NA; len: 12; v_gene: TRBV2; j_gene: TRBJ2-5; CDR3aa: CASSGDSETQYF; CDR3nt: TGTGCCAGCAGTGGGGACTCGGAGACCCAGTACTTC
abundance: NA; d_gene: TRBD1; len: 15; v_gene: TRBV6-6; j_gene: TRBJ2-3; CDR3aa: CASYPGQGWTDTQYF; CDR3nt: TGTGCCAGCTATCCGGGACAGGGATGGACAGATACGCAGTATTTT
abundance: NA; d_gene: TRBD2; len: 14; v_gene: TRBV19; j_gene: TRBJ2-7; CDR3aa: CASRLADSSYEQYF; CDR3nt: TGTGCCTCTAGACTAGCGGACAGCTCCTACGAGCAGTACTTC
abundance: NA; d_gene: NA; len: 15; v_gene: TRBV5-5; j_gene: TRBJ1-3; CDR3aa: CASSQDTGSGNTIYF; CDR3nt: TGTGCCAGCAGCCAGGACACAGGCTCTGGAAACACCATATATTTT
abundance: once; d_gene: TRBD2; len: 16; v_gene: TRBV18; j_gene: TRBJ2-1; CDR3aa: CASSLRTSGSGNEQFF; CDR3nt: TGTGCCAGCTCACTTAGGACTAGCGGGAGCGGCAATGAGCAGTTCTTC
abundance: NA; d_gene: TRBD2; len: 15; v_gene: TRBV18; j_gene: TRBJ2-5; CDR3aa: CASSPYSGKAETQYF; CDR3nt: TGTGCCAGCTCACCATACAGCGGGAAGGCAGAGACCCAGTACTTC
abundance: once; d_gene: NA; len: 11; v_gene: TRBV20-1; j_gene: TRBJ1-1; CDR3aa: CSARLNTEAFF; CDR3nt: TGCAGTGCTAGGCTTAACACTGAAGCTTTCTTT
abundance: NA; d_gene: NA; len: 15; v_gene: TRBV6-5; j_gene: TRBJ2-3; CDR3aa: CASSYVRAGRDTQYF; CDR3nt: TGTGCCAGCAGTTACGTCCGGGCGGGGAGGGATACGCAGTATTTT
abundance: once; d_gene: NA; len: 14; v_gene: TRBV5-4; j_gene: TRBJ1-1; CDR3aa: CASSLGASNTEAFF; CDR3nt: TGTGCCAGCAGCTTGGGGGCAAGTAACACTGAAGCTTTCTTT
abundance: NA; d_gene: TRBD2; len: 13; v_gene: TRBV10-2; j_gene: TRBJ2-7; CDR3aa: CASLLAGDYEQYF; CDR3nt: TGCGCCAGCCTACTAGCGGGAGACTACGAGCAGTACTTC
abundance: few; d_gene: TRBD2; len: 16; v_gene: TRBV7-8; j_gene: TRBJ2-7; CDR3aa: CASSRSGASGYYEQYF; CDR3nt: TGTGCCAGCAGCCGAAGCGGGGCTAGCGGTTACTACGAGCAGTACTTC
abundance: NA; d_gene: NA; len: 13; v_gene: TRBV5-1; j_gene: TRBJ1-5; CDR3aa: CASSFNSNQPQHF; CDR3nt: TGCGCCAGCAGCTTTAATAGCAATCAGCCCCAGCATTTT
abundance: NA; d_gene: NA; len: 12; v_gene: TRBV7-2; j_gene: TRBJ1-2; CDR3aa: CASSLARGGYTF; CDR3nt: TGTGCCAGCAGCTTAGCAAGGGGCGGCTACACCTTC
abundance: NA; d_gene: TRBD2; len: 20; v_gene: TRBV7-3; j_gene: TRBJ2-1; CDR3aa: CASSLTGSLAGGPSYNEQFF; CDR3nt: TGTGCCAGCAGCTTAACGGGTTCACTAGCGGGAGGGCCCTCCTACAATGAGCAGTTCTTC
abundance: NA; d_gene: NA; len: 16; v_gene: TRBV7-2; j_gene: TRBJ2-5; CDR3aa: CASRLGIDSWGETQYF; CDR3nt: TGTGCCAGCAGATTGGGTATAGATTCCTGGGGAGAGACCCAGTACTTC
abundance: once; d_gene: TRBD2; len: 15; v_gene: TRBV28; j_gene: TRBJ2-1; CDR3aa: CASSWASGSELEQFF; CDR3nt: TGTGCCAGCAGTTGGGCGAGCGGGAGCGAATTGGAGCAGTTCTTC
abundance: few; d_gene: NA; len: 13; v_gene: TRBV2; j_gene: TRBJ2-2; CDR3aa: CASGEGNTGELFF; CDR3nt: TGTGCCAGCGGGGAAGGGAACACCGGGGAGCTGTTTTTT
abundance: NA; d_gene: NA; len: 14; v_gene: TRBV14; j_gene: TRBJ1-5; CDR3aa: CASSQEGWNQPQHF; CDR3nt: TGTGCCAGCAGCCAAGAGGGATGGAATCAGCCCCAGCATTTT
abundance: once; d_gene: NA; len: 14; v_gene: TRBV4-1; j_gene: TRBJ1-4; CDR3aa: CASSQVGTNEKLFF; CDR3nt: TGCGCCAGCAGCCAAGTCGGGACAAACGAAAAACTGTTTTTT
abundance: NA; d_gene: NA; len: 12; v_gene: TRBV2; j_gene: TRBJ2-1; CDR3aa: CAILNRDNEQFF; CDR3nt: TGTGCCATCCTAAACCGGGACAATGAGCAGTTCTTC
abundance: NA; d_gene: NA; len: 12; v_gene: TRBV28; j_gene: TRBJ2-7; CDR3aa: CASSLMSYEQYF; CDR3nt: TGTGCCAGCAGTTTAATGTCATACGAGCAGTACTTC
abundance: NA; d_gene: TRBD1; len: 15; v_gene: TRBV10-2; j_gene: TRBJ2-1; CDR3aa: CASLILGQAINEQFF; CDR3nt: TGCGCCAGCCTAATCTTGGGACAGGCCATCAATGAGCAGTTCTTC
abundance: NA; d_gene: NA; len: 14; v_gene: TRBV28; j_gene: TRBJ2-7; CDR3aa: CASSFGRLSLRQYF; CDR3nt: TGTGCCAGCAGTTTTGGTCGGTTGTCCCTGAGGCAGTACTTC
abundance: NA; d_gene: TRBD1; len: 14; v_gene: TRBV13; j_gene: TRBJ1-1; CDR3aa: CASSFGTGGTEAFF; CDR3nt: TGTGCCAGCAGCTTTGGGACAGGGGGCACTGAAGCTTTCTTT
abundance: NA; d_gene: NA; len: 15; v_gene: TRBV7-9; j_gene: TRBJ2-1; CDR3aa: CASSLEGGSYNEQFF; CDR3nt: TGTGCCAGCAGCTTAGAGGGGGGCTCCTACAATGAGCAGTTCTTC
abundance: few; d_gene: NA; len: 15; v_gene: TRBV9; j_gene: TRBJ2-7; CDR3aa: CASSVAPAGRDEQYF; CDR3nt: TGTGCCAGCAGCGTAGCCCCCGCGGGACGGGACGAGCAGTACTTC
abundance: NA; d_gene: TRBD1; len: 18; v_gene: TRBV4-1; j_gene: TRBJ1-2; CDR3aa: CASSQETVPLTGGIGYTF; CDR3nt: TGCGCCAGCAGCCAAGAGACCGTCCCCCTGACAGGGGGGATTGGCTACACCTTC
abundance: once; d_gene: NA; len: 14; v_gene: TRBV11-1; j_gene: TRBJ2-7; CDR3aa: CASSLVGGSYEQYF; CDR3nt: TGTGCCAGCAGCTTAGTCGGGGGCTCCTACGAGCAGTACTTC
abundance: NA; d_gene: NA; len: 13; v_gene: TRBV5-1; j_gene: TRBJ1-1; CDR3aa: CASSSQEDTEAFF; CDR3nt: TGCGCCAGCAGTAGCCAGGAGGACACTGAAGCTTTCTTT
abundance: NA; d_gene: TRBD1; len: 15; v_gene: TRBV18; j_gene: TRBJ1-5; CDR3aa: CASSAGQGTGQPQHF; CDR3nt: TGTGCCAGCTCAGCTGGACAGGGCACGGGTCAGCCCCAGCATTTT
abundance: NA; d_gene: TRBD2; len: 13; v_gene: TRBV29-1; j_gene: TRBJ2-3; CDR3aa: CSVLAGSTDTQYF; CDR3nt: TGCAGCGTTCTAGCGGGAAGCACAGATACGCAGTATTTT
abundance: NA; d_gene: TRBD2; len: 14; v_gene: TRBV9; j_gene: TRBJ2-2; CDR3aa: CASSVVAGDGELFF; CDR3nt: TGTGCCAGCAGCGTAGTAGCGGGAGACGGGGAGCTGTTTTTT
abundance: NA; d_gene: TRBD1; len: 14; v_gene: TRBV30; j_gene: TRBJ1-4; CDR3aa: CAWGTGGGERGLFF; CDR3nt: TGTGCCTGGGGCACAGGGGGAGGTGAAAGAGGGCTGTTTTTT
abundance: NA; d_gene: NA; len: 13; v_gene: TRBV6-6; j_gene: TRBJ1-5; CDR3aa: CASTLSRNQPQHF; CDR3nt: TGTGCCAGCACGTTGTCGCGCAATCAGCCCCAGCATTTT
abundance: NA; d_gene: NA; len: 13; v_gene: TRBV7-8; j_gene: TRBJ1-4; CDR3aa: CASSLLGNEKLFF; CDR3nt: TGTGCCAGCAGCTTACTAGGAAATGAAAAACTGTTTTTT
abundance: NA; d_gene: NA; len: 13; v_gene: TRBV27; j_gene: TRBJ2-5; CDR3aa: CASSPSARETQYF; CDR3nt: TGTGCCAGCAGCCCATCTGCCAGGGAGACCCAGTACTTC
abundance: NA; d_gene: NA; len: 17; v_gene: TRBV4-3; j_gene: TRBJ1-5; CDR3aa: CASSQDIYRQPNQPQHF; CDR3nt: TGCGCCAGCAGCCAAGATATCTACCGCCAGCCGAATCAGCCCCAGCATTTT
abundance: NA; d_gene: TRBD2; len: 16; v_gene: TRBV9; j_gene: TRBJ2-3; CDR3aa: CASSVGLAGISDTQYF; CDR3nt: TGTGCCAGCAGCGTAGGACTAGCGGGAATCTCAGATACGCAGTATTTT
abundance: NA; d_gene: TRBD2; len: 16; v_gene: TRBV27; j_gene: TRBJ2-5; CDR3aa: CASRPGLAEYQETQYF; CDR3nt: TGTGCCAGCCGCCCGGGACTAGCGGAGTACCAAGAGACCCAGTACTTC
abundance: NA; d_gene: NA; len: 15; v_gene: TRBV15; j_gene: TRBJ2-2; CDR3aa: CATSRTGTIGGELFF; CDR3nt: TGTGCCACCAGCAGAACGGGTACAATCGGCGGGGAGCTGTTTTTT
abundance: once; d_gene: NA; len: 14; v_gene: TRBV11-3; j_gene: TRBJ2-7; CDR3aa: CASSPRTATYEQYF; CDR3nt: TGTGCCAGCAGCCCGCGGACAGCCACCTACGAGCAGTACTTC
abundance: NA; d_gene: NA; len: 14; v_gene: TRBV6-1; j_gene: TRBJ2-7; CDR3aa: CASSALLGGGEQYF; CDR3nt: TGTGCCAGCAGTGCCCTCCTGGGGGGCGGCGAGCAGTACTTC
abundance: NA; d_gene: NA; len: 11; v_gene: TRBV30; j_gene: TRBJ2-7; CDR3aa: CAWSGLGEQYF; CDR3nt: TGTGCCTGGAGTGGGTTGGGCGAGCAGTACTTC
abundance: NA; d_gene: TRBD1; len: 13; v_gene: TRBV6-6; j_gene: TRBJ1-2; CDR3aa: CASDQDRAYGYTF; CDR3nt: TGTGCCAGCGATCAGGACAGGGCCTATGGCTACACCTTC
abundance: NA; d_gene: TRBD1; len: 16; v_gene: TRBV10-3; j_gene: TRBJ2-7; CDR3aa: CAIRRTGAIDSYEQYF; CDR3nt: TGTGCCATCAGGAGGACAGGGGCTATCGACTCCTACGAGCAGTACTTC
abundance: NA; d_gene: TRBD1; len: 14; v_gene: TRBV5-4; j_gene: TRBJ1-1; CDR3aa: CASSLRTGDTEAFF; CDR3nt: TGTGCCAGCAGCTTGAGAACAGGGGACACTGAAGCTTTCTTT